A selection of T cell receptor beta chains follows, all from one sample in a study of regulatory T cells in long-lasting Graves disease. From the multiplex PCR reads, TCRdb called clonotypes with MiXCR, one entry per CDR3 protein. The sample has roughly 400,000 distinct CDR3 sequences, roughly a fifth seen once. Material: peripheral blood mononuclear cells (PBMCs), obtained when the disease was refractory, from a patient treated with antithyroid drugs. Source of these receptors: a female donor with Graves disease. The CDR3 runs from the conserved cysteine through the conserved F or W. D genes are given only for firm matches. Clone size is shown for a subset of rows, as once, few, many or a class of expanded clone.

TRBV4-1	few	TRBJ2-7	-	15	TGCGCCAGCAGCCAAGATTGGGGGCGCGGGTTCGAGCAGTACTTC	CASSQDWGRGFEQYF
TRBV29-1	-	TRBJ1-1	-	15	TGCAGCGTTGAAGTTCAGGGGTCCATGAACACTGAAGCTTTCTTT	CSVEVQGSMNTEAFF
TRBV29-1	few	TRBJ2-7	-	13	TGCAGCGTAAGGACGGTGGCCTCCTACGAGCAGTACTTC	CSVRTVASYEQYF
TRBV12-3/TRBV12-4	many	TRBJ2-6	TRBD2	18	TGTGCCAGCAGTCGTGGACTAGCGGGACACTCTGGGGCCAACGTCCTGACTTTC	CASSRGLAGHSGANVLTF
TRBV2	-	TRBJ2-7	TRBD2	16	TGTGCCAGCAGGACGGGGCTAGCGGGAGTAAGAGACGAGCAGTACTTC	CASRTGLAGVRDEQYF
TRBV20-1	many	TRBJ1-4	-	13	TGCAGTGCTAGAGCTGGAGGGAATGAAAAACTGTTTTTT	CSARAGGNEKLFF
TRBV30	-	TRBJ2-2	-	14	TGTGCCTGGAGTTTGAGTACCACGTCCGGGGAGCTGTTTTTT	CAWSLSTTSGELFF
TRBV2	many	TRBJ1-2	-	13	TGTGCCAGCAGTGAGATCGGGGGAGGCGGCTACACCTTC	CASSEIGGGGYTF
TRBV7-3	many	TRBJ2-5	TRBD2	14	TGTGCCAGCAGCGTCGGACTAGCGGATGAGACCCAGTACTTC	CASSVGLADETQYF
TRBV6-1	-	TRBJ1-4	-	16	TGTGCCAGCAGTCGCCGATCGACAGGTGGCCTAGTGGAACTGTTTTTT	CASSRRSTGGLVELFF
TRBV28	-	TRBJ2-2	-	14	TGTGCCAGCAGTTTGACGGTTCCGACCGGGGAGCTGTTTTTT	CASSLTVPTGELFF
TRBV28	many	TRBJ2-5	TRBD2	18	TGTGCCAGCAGTTCTTGGACTAGCGGGAGGGCCTCCAGGGAGACCCAGTACTTC	CASSSWTSGRASRETQYF
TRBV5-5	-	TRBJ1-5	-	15	TGTGCCAGCAGCTTGGGTTTCGGAAGCAATCAGCCCCAGCATTTT	CASSLGFGSNQPQHF
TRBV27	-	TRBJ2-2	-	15	TGTGCCAGCAGTTTAGGGGTCCCGGGCACCGGGGAGCTGTTTTTT	CASSLGVPGTGELFF
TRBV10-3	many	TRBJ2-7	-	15	TGTGCCATCAGTGAGTCCAGCGGAGAGAAGTACGAGCAGTACTTC	CAISESSGEKYEQYF
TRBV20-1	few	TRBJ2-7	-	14	TGCAGTGCTAGATCCCGGTTGGAGGGTTACGAGCAGTACTTC	CSARSRLEGYEQYF
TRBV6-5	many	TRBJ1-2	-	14	TGTGCCAGCAGTTCCCGAAACGCTAACTATGGCTACACCTTC	CASSSRNANYGYTF
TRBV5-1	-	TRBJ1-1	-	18	TGCGCCAGCAGCGTGGTATTTGTGGGGGGCGGAATCGACACTGAAGCTTTCTTT	CASSVVFVGGGIDTEAFF
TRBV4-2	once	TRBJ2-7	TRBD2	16	TGTGCCAGCAGCCCGGGGGAAGTCCTAGCGGGATACGAGCAGTACTTC	CASSPGEVLAGYEQYF
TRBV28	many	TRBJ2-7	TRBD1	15	TGTGCCAGCAGTCTTACAGGGGCCAGGGCCTACGAGCAGTACTTC	CASSLTGARAYEQYF
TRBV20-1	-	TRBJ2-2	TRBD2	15	TGCAGTGCCCTTTGGGGGAGGGCGTGGACCGGGGAGCTGTTTTTT	CSALWGRAWTGELFF
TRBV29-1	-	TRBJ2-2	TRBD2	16	TGCAGCGTTGAACTTGCCCAGCGGGAGGGCCCCGGGGAGCTGTTTTTT	CSVELAQREGPGELFF
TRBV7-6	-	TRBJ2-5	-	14	TGTGCCAGCAGCCCCCGGCGGGGAGAGGAGACCCAGTACTTC	CASSPRRGEETQYF
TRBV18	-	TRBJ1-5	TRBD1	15	TGTGCCAGCTCACGGGGACAGGGGGCAGTTCAGCCCCAGCATTTT	CASSRGQGAVQPQHF
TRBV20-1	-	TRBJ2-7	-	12	TGCAGTGCTAGAACCGCGGATTACGAGCAGTACTTC	CSARTADYEQYF
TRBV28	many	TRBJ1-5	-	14	TGTGCCAGCAGTGCACAGAGTAGCAATCAGCCCCAGCATTTT	CASSAQSSNQPQHF
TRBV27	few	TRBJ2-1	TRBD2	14	TGTGCCAGCAGTTTCGGCGGGAGGGGTAATGAGCAGTTCTTC	CASSFGGRGNEQFF
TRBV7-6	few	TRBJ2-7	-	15	TGTGCCAGCAGCTTAGGCGAGGCTAGCTCCTACGAGCAGTACTTC	CASSLGEASSYEQYF
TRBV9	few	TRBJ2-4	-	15	TGTGCCAGCAGTCCTAGGGGGATGGGCAAAAACATTCAGTACTTC	CASSPRGMGKNIQYF